Sequencing of this TCR beta chain was carried out in a study of cytomegalovirus exposure and HLA in healthy donors. The overall study: The study placed roughly four fifths of its 398 genotyped donors in the Caucasian-associated ancestry cluster.

Overall study findings and caveats: Earlier results showed most TCR beta V segments being productive about 87% or about 30% of the time.

This PCR relied on a set of 60 Vbeta primers and 13 Jbeta primers. Produced via immunoSEQ multiplex PCR; TCRdb's table is partial and in-frame only. Here the sample spans about 130,000 clones, 70% to 75% being singletons. This CDR3 is 13 amino acids long. Germline V CDR1 and CDR2: SGHTA, FQGNSA. V lost 6 bases, J lost 4 bases, and 5 bases stayed unmatched. A word on this clone: Its antigen is unknown.

The chain joins TRBV7-2 to TRBJ1-2; 7 bases match TRBD1. Sequencing was carried out using PBMCs. This clonotype originated in a young man in good health and CMV-seronegative. CDR3 sequence: CASRITGVYGYTF. The CDR3 nucleotides are TGTGCCAGCAGGATCACAGGGGTCTATGGCTACACCTTC.